Included here is one T cell receptor beta chain sequence, with context. The record originates from a study of control samples from healthy donors and cancer patients. The V segment lost 5 bases and the J segment 2 bases; nucleotides outside the gene matches: 5. CDR1 and CDR2 (germline): SGHRS, YFSETQ. This CDR3 has 14 residues. Profiled with immunoSEQ multiplex PCR; TCRdb holds only in-frame clones, not every one. The profile covers about 160,000 clones, with approximately 96% appearing a single time and approximately 1% taken by the ten largest. The genes are TRBV5-1 and TRBJ2-7, with 9 bases identical to TRBD1. The material sequenced was blood. This TCR was sampled from a woman in her 30s in good health. The CDR3 DNA is TGCGCCAGCAGAACAGGGGGCCAAGCCTACGAGCAGTACTTC. Its translation is CASRTGGQAYEQYF.